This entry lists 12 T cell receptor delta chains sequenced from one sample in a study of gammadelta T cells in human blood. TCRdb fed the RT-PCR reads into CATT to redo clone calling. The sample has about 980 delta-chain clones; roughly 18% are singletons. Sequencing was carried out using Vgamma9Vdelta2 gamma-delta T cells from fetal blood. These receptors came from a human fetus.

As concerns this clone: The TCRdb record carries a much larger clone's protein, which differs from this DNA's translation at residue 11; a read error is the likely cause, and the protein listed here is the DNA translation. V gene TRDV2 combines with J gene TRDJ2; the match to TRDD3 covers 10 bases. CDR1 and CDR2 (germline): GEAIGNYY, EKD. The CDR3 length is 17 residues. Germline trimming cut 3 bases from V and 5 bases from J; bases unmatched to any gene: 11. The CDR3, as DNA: TGTGCCTGTGACGCGCTAACAACTGGGGGATGCACAGCACAACTCTTCTTT. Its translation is CACDALTTGGCTAQLFF.

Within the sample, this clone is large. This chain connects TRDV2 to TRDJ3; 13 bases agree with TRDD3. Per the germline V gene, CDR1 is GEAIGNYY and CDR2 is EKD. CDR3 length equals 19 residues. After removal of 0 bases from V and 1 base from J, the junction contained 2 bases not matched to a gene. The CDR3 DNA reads TGTGCCTGTGACACCACTGGGGGATACGAATCCTGGGACACCCGACAGATGTTTTTC. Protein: CACDTTGGYESWDTRQMFF.

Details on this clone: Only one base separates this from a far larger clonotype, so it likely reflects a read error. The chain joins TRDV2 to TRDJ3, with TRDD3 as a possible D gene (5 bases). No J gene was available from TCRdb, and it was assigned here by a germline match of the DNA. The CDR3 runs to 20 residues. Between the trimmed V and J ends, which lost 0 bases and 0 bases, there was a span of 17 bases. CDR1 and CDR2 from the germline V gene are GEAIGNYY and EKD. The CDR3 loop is CACDTPGRGSSSWDTRQMFF. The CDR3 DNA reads TGTGCCTGTGACACCCCTGGCCGGGGGTCCAGCTCCTGGGACACCCGACAGATGTTTTTC.

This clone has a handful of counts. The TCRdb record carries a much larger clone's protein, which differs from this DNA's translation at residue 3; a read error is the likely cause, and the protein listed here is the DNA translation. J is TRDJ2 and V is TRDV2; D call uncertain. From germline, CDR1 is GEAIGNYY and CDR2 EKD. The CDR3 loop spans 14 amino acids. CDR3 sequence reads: CARDEVDKTAQLFF. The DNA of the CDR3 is TGTGCCCGTGACGAGGTCGATAAGACAGCACAACTCTTCTTT.

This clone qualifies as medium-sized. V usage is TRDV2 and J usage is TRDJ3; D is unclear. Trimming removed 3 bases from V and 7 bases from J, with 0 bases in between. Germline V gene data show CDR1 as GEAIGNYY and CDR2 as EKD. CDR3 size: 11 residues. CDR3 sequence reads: CACDDTRQMFF. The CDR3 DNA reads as TGTGCCTGTGACGACACCCGACAGATGTTTTTC.

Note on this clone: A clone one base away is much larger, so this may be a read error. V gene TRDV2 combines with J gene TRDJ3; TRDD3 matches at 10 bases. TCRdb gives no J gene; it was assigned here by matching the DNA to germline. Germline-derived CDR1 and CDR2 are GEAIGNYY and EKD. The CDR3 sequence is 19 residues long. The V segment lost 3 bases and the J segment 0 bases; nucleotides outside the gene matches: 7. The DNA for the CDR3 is TGTGCCTGTGACGCCTGGGGGATAGATCGCTCCTGGGACACCCGACAGATGTTTTTC. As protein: CACDAWGIDRSWDTRQMFF.

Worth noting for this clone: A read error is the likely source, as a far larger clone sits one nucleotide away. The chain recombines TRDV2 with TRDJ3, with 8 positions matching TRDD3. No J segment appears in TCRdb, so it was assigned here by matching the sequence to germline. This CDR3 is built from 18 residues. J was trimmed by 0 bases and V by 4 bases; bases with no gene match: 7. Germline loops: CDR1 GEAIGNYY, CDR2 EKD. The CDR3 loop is CACESTGGGSWDTRQMFF. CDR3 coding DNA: TGTGCCTGTGAGAGTACTGGGGGCGGCTCCTGGGACACCCGACAGATGTTTTTC.

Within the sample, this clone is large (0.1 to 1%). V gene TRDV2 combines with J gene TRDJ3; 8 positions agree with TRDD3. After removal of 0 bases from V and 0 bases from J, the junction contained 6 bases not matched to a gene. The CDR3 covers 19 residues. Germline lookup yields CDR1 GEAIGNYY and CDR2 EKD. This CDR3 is CACDTGGYGSSWDTRQMFF. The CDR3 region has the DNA TGTGCCTGTGACACCGGGGGATATGGTAGCTCCTGGGACACCCGACAGATGTTTTTC.

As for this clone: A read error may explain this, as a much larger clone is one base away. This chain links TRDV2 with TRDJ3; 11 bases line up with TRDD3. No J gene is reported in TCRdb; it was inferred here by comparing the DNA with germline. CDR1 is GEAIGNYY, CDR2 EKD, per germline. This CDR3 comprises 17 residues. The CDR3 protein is CACDTLGDTWDTRQMFF. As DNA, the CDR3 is TGTGCCTGCGACACACTGGGGGATACCTGGGACACCCGACAGATGTTTTTC.

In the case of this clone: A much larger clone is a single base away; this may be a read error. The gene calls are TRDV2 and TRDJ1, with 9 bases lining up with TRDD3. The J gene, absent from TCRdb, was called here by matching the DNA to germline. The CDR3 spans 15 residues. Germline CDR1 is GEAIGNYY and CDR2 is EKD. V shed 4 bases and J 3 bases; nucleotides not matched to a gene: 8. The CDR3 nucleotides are TGTGCCTGTGATCACTTGGGGGATAAATCCGATAAACTCATCTTT. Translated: CACDHLGDKSDKLIF.

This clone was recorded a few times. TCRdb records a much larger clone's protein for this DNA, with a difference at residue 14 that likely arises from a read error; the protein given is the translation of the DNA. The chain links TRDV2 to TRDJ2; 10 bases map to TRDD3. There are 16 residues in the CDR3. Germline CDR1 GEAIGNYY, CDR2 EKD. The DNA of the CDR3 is TGTGCCTGTGACATACTGGGGGATGAGAGTCGGGCACAACCCTTCTTT. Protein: CACDILGDESRAQPFF.

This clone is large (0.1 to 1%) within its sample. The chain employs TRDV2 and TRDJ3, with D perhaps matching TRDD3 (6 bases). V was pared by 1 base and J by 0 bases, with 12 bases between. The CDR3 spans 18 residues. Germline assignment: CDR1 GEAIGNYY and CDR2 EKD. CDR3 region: CACDTGDPSSWDTRQMFF. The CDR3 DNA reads TGTGCCTGTGACACAGGGGATCCGAGCTCCTGGGACACCCGACAGATGTTTTTC.